What follows describes a single TCR beta chain. The germline gives CDR1 KGHSH, CDR2 LQKENI. There are 16 residues in the CDR3. Unmatched junction bases numbered 7, after V lost 3 bases and J lost 3 bases. This sample was taken from a study of T cell changes during pregnancy in multiple sclerosis. Method: immunoSEQ multiplex PCR; TCRdb's copy keeps in-frame clones and lacks some. The sample contains around 80,000 clones, under 95% of which appear only once. The TCR comes from a female donor with multiple sclerosis, enrolled in a pregnancy study. The chain has TRBV18 and TRBJ1-2; 10 bases line up with TRBD1. The sequencing here drew on peripheral blood, taken before pregnancy. CDR3 coding DNA: TGTGCCAGCTCACCGGTTCTTGGGACAGGGGACTATGGCTACACCTTC. It yields the protein CASSPVLGTGDYGYTF.